Listed here are 20 T cell receptor beta chains from one sample, sequenced in a study of beta chain features in type 1 diabetes. Expressed TCRB transcripts were sequenced because the entire RNA isolate underwent reverse transcription. TCRdb keeps only in-frame clones here, not all; method: immunoSEQ multiplex PCR. This table has under 500,000 clones, approximately 31% appearing once. Sequenced material: naive CD4+ T cells from blood. Source of these receptors: a man between 18 and 29 years old in good health.

This clone showed up just a few times. This chain links TRBV9 with TRBJ2-3, with 8 bases fitting TRBD1. Germline V lookup: CDR1 SGDLS, CDR2 YYNGEE. CDR3 size: 15 residues. The junction had 5 bases not matched to a gene; V was cut back by 3 bases and J by 2 bases. In DNA form, the CDR3 reads TGTGCCAGCAGCGCAAGACAGGGGACCACAGATACGCAGTATTTT. It yields the protein CASSARQGTTDTQYF. The full variable domain, rest sourced from reference TRBV9 and TRBJ2-3, is DSGVTQTPKHLITATGQRVTLRCSPRSGDLSVYWYQQSLDQGLQFLIQYYNGEERAKGNILERFSAQQFPDLHSELNLSSLELGDSALYFCASSARQGTTDTQYFGPGTRLTVL.

The chain links TRBV15 to TRBJ2-5, with D unclear. This CDR3 spans 15 amino acids. Trimming left V 0 bases short and J 2 bases short, with 10 bases between. Germline lookup yields CDR1 LNHNV and CDR2 YYDKDF (reference sequence). For the CDR3, the DNA is TGTGCCACCAGCAGAGATCCAACATCTCAAGAGACCCAGTACTTC. It is translated as CATSRDPTSQETQYF.

J is TRBJ1-2 and V is TRBV30, with TRBD1 matching 7 bases. V lost 2 bases, J lost 1 base, and 4 bases stayed unmatched. Germline CDR1 reads GTSNPN; CDR2 reads SVGIG (reference sequence). The CDR3 has 14 amino acids. CDR3 bases: TGTGCCTGGAGTCGGACAGGCCTTAACTATGGCTACACCTTC. Amino acids: CAWSRTGLNYGYTF. Supplemented by reference TRBV30 and TRBJ1-2, the full variable domain reads SQTIHQWPATLVQPVGSPLSLECTVEGTSNPNLYWYRQAAGRGLQLLFYSVGIGQISSEVPQNLSASRPQDRQFILSSKKLLLSDSGFYLCAWSRTGLNYGYTFGSGTRLTVV.

This clone was seen only a few times. This specimen includes other DNA sequences encoding the same CDR3. This chain uses TRBV2 with TRBJ2-1; D remains ambiguous. Germline loops: CDR1 SNHLY, CDR2 FYNNEI. The CDR3 contains 11 residues. V was clipped by 3 bases and J by 4 bases, with 1 base between them. This CDR3 reads CASSDYNEQFF. The CDR3 coding sequence is TGTGCCAGCAGTGATTACAATGAGCAGTTCTTC.

As regards this clone: Other DNA sequences in the sample encode the same CDR3. This chain joins TRBV30 and TRBJ1-5; TRBD1 matches 7 bases. Germline V gene lookup returns CDR1 GTSNPN and CDR2 SVGIG (reference sequence). V lost 0 bases, J lost 6 bases, and 5 bases stayed unmatched. CDR3 length equals 14 residues. CDR3 amino acids: CAWSVRGGGQPQHF. CDR3 DNA: TGTGCCTGGAGTGTACGAGGGGGCGGTCAGCCCCAGCATTTT.

This chain connects TRBV30 to TRBJ2-5; D possibly uses TRBD1 or TRBD2 (5 bases each). Trimming cost V 6 bases and J 6 bases, with 14 bases left between them. The germline V gene encodes CDR1 GTSNPN and CDR2 SVGIG (reference sequence). The CDR3 spans 12 residues. CDR3 residues: CACRDPDKTQYF. The DNA of the CDR3 is TGTGCCTGCCGGGACCCTGACAAGACCCAGTACTTC.

The chain couples TRBV18 to TRBJ2-5; D call uncertain. There are 13 residues in the CDR3. Per germline, CDR1 KGHSH and CDR2 LQKENI. V lost 5 bases, J lost 0 bases, and 7 bases lay in between. The CDR3 nucleotides are TGTGCCAGCTCAGAAGGGAACCAAGAGACCCAGTACTTC. Translated, it gives CASSEGNQETQYF.

The J gene is TRBJ1-2, the V gene TRBV30, with 9 bases matching TRBD1. The ends lost 7 bases at V and 0 bases at J; junction bases unmatched: 18. This CDR3 region has 18 residues. CDR1 and CDR2 (germline): GTSNPN, SVGIG (reference sequence). CDR3 protein: CASRRSGTGWEANYGYTF. The CDR3 DNA is TGTGCCTCGAGACGGTCCGGGACAGGGTGGGAAGCTAACTATGGCTACACCTTC.

This clone was observed a handful of times. V usage is TRBV29-1 and J usage is TRBJ2-5; TRBD2 is a possible D gene (5 bases). Trimming removed 1 base at V and 1 base at J, with 7 bases between. The CDR3 is 13 amino acids. Germline CDR1 reads SQVTM; CDR2 reads ANQGSEA. This CDR3 is CSVEAGIQETQYF. In DNA, the CDR3 is TGCAGCGTTGAAGCGGGGATCCAAGAGACCCAGTACTTC.

The V call is TRBV5-4, the J call TRBJ2-1; TRBD2 matches at 9 bases. CDR1 and CDR2 (germline): SGHNT, YYREEE (reference sequence). This CDR3 is built from 18 residues. Trimming cost V 4 bases and J 3 bases; bases outside gene matches: 14. The DNA of the CDR3 is TGTGCCAGCAGCGGCGTCAGCGGGAGGTTTAGGGGCTACAATGAGCAGTTCTTC. Translating gives CASSGVSGRFRGYNEQFF.

The chain joins TRBV9 to TRBJ2-3; no reliable D call. Trimming left V 3 bases short and J 6 bases short, with 8 bases between. Germline lookup yields CDR1 SGDLS and CDR2 YYNGEE. The CDR3 is 12 residues long. CDR3 amino acids: CASSAPRDTQYF. The CDR3 coding sequence is TGTGCCAGCAGCGCCCCTCGCGATACGCAGTATTTT.

The chain has TRBV5-4 and TRBJ1-4; maybe TRBD1 (5 bases). V lost 3 bases to trimming and J lost 4 bases, with 10 bases between them. Germline V gene sequence: CDR1 SGHNT, CDR2 YYREEE (reference sequence). The CDR3 contains 14 residues. The CDR3 DNA is TGTGCCAGCAGCTCGGGGACGATTAATGAAAAACTGTTTTTT. Its translation: CASSSGTINEKLFF.

The rearrangement joins TRBV7-2 to TRBJ2-6; D is ambiguous. V was pared by 7 bases and J by 4 bases, with 17 bases between. CDR1 SGHTA and CDR2 FQGNSA come from the germline V gene. This CDR3 contains 16 residues. CDR3 region: CASTLRRLQGANVLTF. The DNA for the CDR3 is TGTGCCAGCACCCTACGGCGGTTACAGGGGGCCAACGTCCTGACTTTC.

A remark on this clone: Within the sample, other DNA sequences also encode this same CDR3. This chain connects TRBV10-3 to TRBJ2-6, with D unclear. Trimming stripped 2 bases from V and 1 base from J, with 6 bases between. There are 15 residues in the CDR3. Germline loops: CDR1 ENHRY, CDR2 SYGVKD. The CDR3 coding sequence is TGTGCCATCAGTGAGCCCGGGTCTGGGGCCAACGTCCTGACTTTC. It is translated as CAISEPGSGANVLTF.

The V and J genes are TRBV15 and TRBJ2-5; 7 nucleotides align to TRBD1. V gave up 3 bases and J gave up 2 bases; unmatched junction bases: 3. The germline V gene has CDR1 LNHNV and CDR2 YYDKDF (reference sequence). The length of the CDR3 is 14 residues. The CDR3 reads CATSRGQPQETQYF. The CDR3 region has the DNA TGTGCCACCAGCAGGGGACAGCCACAAGAGACCCAGTACTTC.

The CDR3 loop is CASSSRLTSGRTDTQYF. In nucleotides, the CDR3 is TGTGCCAGCAGCTCCCGCTTGACTAGCGGACGCACAGATACGCAGTATTTT. J is TRBJ2-3 and V is TRBV7-2, with TRBD2 matching 9 bases. V shed 4 bases, J shed 1 base, and the junction held 9 bases outside the gene matches. There are 17 residues in the CDR3. Germline assignment: CDR1 SGHTA and CDR2 FQGNSA.

The V call is TRBV11-2, the J call TRBJ2-1; either TRBD1 or TRBD2 may supply D (5 bases each). Trimming left V 1 base short and J 2 bases short, with 12 bases between. Germline values: CDR1 SGHAT, CDR2 FQNNGV. The CDR3 is 16 residues long. As DNA, the CDR3 is TGTGCCAGCAGCTTAGGTGGGACGCGTACCTACAATGAGCAGTTCTTC. Encoded protein: CASSLGGTRTYNEQFF.

This chain uses TRBV9 with TRBJ1-4; weak D call: TRBD1 (6 bases). The CDR3 spans 15 residues. Germline V gene sequence: CDR1 SGDLS, CDR2 YYNGEE. Trimming left V 4 bases short and J 6 bases short, with 16 bases between. In DNA, the CDR3 is TGTGCCAGCAGCCCCTATCAGGGGTGGGATGAAAAACTGTTTTTT. Protein product: CASSPYQGWDEKLFF.

In its sample, this clone was seen a few times. Other DNA sequences in the sample encode the same CDR3. This chain connects TRBV20-1 to TRBJ2-7, with D unclear. Deletions cut 3 bases from V and 4 bases from J, with 4 bases between. The CDR3 extends over 10 amino acids. Looked up from germline, CDR1 is DFQATT and CDR2 is SNEGSKA (reference sequence). The CDR3 sequence is CSASSYEQYF. CDR3 DNA sequence: TGCAGTGCTAGTAGTTACGAGCAGTACTTC.

The chain uses TRBV29-1 and TRBJ2-7; 9 positions match TRBD2. Germline trimming cut 3 bases from V and 7 bases from J; bases unmatched to any gene: 13. Per germline, CDR1 SQVTM and CDR2 ANQGSEA. CDR3 length: 15 residues. The CDR3 is CSVEVLAGGLGEQYF. Here the CDR3 DNA reads TGCAGCGTTGAGGTTTTGGCGGGAGGGCTCGGGGAGCAGTACTTC.